This TCR beta chain was identified in a study of shared clonotypes between healthy human individuals. Study-level results: The study found lower generation probabilities in non-shared clonotypes than in those shared by all four donors.

Notes on this clone: What it recognizes is unknown.

Once extracted for a subset, genomic DNA was divided evenly among several immunoSEQ plates. DNA at 200 ng, 25,000 to 35,000 T cell genomes, went into sorted-subset replicate PCRs. Assay: immunoSEQ multiplex PCR; the TCRdb copy retains only in-frame clones and omits some. The repertoire has some 1.5 million clones, roughly 96% of them found once; the top ten carry approximately 1.2%. Trimming pared 5 bases from V and 2 bases from J, leaving 13 bases between. The CDR3 is 14 residues long. Germline-derived CDR1 and CDR2 are SEHNR and FQNEAQ (reference sequence). Donors had no recently reported acute infections or vaccinations and were HIV-negative.

The sequencing sample was made of naive CD4+ T cells sorted from blood. The subset was: CD45RA+ positively selected. This sequence was found in a man aged 25-45 years in good health. The gene calls are TRBV7-9 and TRBJ2-7; D is undetermined. CDR3 region: CASSLPGPTYEQYF. DNA for the CDR3: TGTGCCAGCAGCCTTCCCGGGCCCACCTACGAGCAGTACTTC.